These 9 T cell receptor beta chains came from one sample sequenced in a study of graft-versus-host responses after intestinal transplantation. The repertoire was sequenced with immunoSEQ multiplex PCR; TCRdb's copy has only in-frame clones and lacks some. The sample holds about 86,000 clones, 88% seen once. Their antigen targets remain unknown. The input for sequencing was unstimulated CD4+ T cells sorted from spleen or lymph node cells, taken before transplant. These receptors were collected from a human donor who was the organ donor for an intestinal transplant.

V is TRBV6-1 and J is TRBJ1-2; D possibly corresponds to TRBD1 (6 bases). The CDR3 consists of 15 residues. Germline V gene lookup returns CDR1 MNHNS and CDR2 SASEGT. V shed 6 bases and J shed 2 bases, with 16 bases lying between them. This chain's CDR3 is CASRKGEGGNYGYTF. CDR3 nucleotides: TGTGCCAGCAGGAAGGGGGAGGGGGGGAACTATGGCTACACCTTC.

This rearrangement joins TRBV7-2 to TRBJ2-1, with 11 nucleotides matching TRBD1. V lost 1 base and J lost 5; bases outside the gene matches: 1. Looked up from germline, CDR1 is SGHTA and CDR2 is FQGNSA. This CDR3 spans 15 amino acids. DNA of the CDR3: TGTGCCAGCAGCTTAGGGGACAGGGGGGACAATGAGCAGTTCTTC. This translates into CASSLGDRGDNEQFF.

The CDR3 spells CASSSLREASPLHF. CDR3 DNA sequence: TGTGCCAGCAGCTCACTCAGGGAAGCTTCACCCCTCCACTTT. This chain joins TRBV7-9 and TRBJ1-6; tentative D call: TRBD1 (5 bases). The V end was cut by 4 bases, the J end by 9 bases, with 13 bases between. The CDR3 is made up of 14 amino acids. The germline V gene has CDR1 SEHNR and CDR2 FQNEAQ (reference sequence).

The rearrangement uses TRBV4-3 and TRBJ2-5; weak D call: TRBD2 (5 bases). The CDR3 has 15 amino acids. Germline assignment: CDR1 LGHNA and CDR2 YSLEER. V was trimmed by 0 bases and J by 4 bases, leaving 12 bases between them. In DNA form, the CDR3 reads TGCGCCAGCAGCCAAGATAGGCGGGCCGGAGAGACCCAGTACTTC. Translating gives CASSQDRRAGETQYF.

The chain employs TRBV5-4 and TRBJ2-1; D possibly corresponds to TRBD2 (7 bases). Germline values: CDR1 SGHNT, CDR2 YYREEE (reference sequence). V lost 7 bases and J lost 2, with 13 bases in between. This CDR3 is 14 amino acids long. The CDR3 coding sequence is TGTGCCAGCGGGGGGGCCCCACCCTACAATGAGCAGTTCTTC. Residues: CASGGAPPYNEQFF. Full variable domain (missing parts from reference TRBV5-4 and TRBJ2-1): ETGVTQSPTHLIKTRGQQVTLRCSSQSGHNTVSWYQQALGQGPQFIFQYYREEENGRGNFPPRFSGLQFPNYSSELNVNALELDDSALYLCASGGAPPYNEQFFGPGTRLTVL.

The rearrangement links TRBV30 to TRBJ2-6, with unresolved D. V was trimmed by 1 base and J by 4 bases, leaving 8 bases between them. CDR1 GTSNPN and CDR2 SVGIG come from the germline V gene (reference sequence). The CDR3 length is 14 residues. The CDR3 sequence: CAWSGPWGANVLTF. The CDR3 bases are TGTGCCTGGAGTGGGCCATGGGGGGCCAACGTCCTGACTTTC.

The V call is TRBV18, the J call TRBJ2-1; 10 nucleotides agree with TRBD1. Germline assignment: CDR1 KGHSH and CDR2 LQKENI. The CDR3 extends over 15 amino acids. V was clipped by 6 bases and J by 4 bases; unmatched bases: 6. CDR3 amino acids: CASSPGTGEYNEQFF. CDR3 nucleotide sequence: TGTGCCAGCTCCCCCGGGACAGGGGAATACAATGAGCAGTTCTTC.

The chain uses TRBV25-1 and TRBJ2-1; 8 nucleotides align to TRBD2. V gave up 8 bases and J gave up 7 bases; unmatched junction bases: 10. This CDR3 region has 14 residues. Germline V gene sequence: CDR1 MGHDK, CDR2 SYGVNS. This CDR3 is CASASGGKANEQFF. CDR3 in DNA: TGTGCCAGCGCGAGCGGGGGTAAAGCGAATGAGCAGTTCTTC.

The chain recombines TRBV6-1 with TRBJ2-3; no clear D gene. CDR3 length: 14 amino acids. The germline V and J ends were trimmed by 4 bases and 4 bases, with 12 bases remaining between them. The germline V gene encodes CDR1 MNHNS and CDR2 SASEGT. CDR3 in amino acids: CASSGWSFADTQYF. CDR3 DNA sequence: TGTGCCAGCAGTGGATGGAGTTTCGCAGATACGCAGTATTTT.